Listed below are T cell receptor beta chains from one sample, sequenced in a study of T cell responses to AZD1222 COVID-19 vaccine. Sequencing was performed with immunoSEQ multiplex PCR; in TCRdb, only in-frame clones are kept and a portion is missing. This sample has 55,000 to 70,000 clones, with roughly 89% found just once. This material consisted of peripheral blood, taken 28 days after the second AZD1222 dose. These receptors came from an adult who received the AZD1222 COVID-19 vaccine. Each CDR3 is given with its conserved first and last residue. D genes are given only for firm matches. Only some rows state a clone size, as once, few, many or a class for expanded clones.

.	.	TRBV5-5	TRBJ2-2	TGTGCCAGCAGCTTGGGGCGGCTTAACACCGGGGAGCTGTTTTTT	CASSLGRLNTGELFF
.	.	TRBV10-2	TRBJ1-3	TGCGCCAGCAGCCCAGACCGGCTCTCTGGAAACACCATATATTTT	CASSPDRLSGNTIYF
.	.	TRBV6-5	TRBJ2-7	TGTGCCAGCACCGAACGACTAAACTACGAGCAGTACTTC	CASTERLNYEQYF
.	.	TRBV11-2	TRBJ2-2	TGTGCCAGCAGCCCCCGCCCATTCGGGAACACCGGGGAGCTGTTTTTT	CASSPRPFGNTGELFF
TRBD2	.	TRBV5-1	TRBJ2-7	TGCGCCAGCAGCCCCGTGGGGCGGGGGGCCTCCTACGAGCAGTACTTC	CASSPVGRGASYEQYF
.	.	TRBV18	TRBJ1-2	TGTGCCAGCTCACCGACTGTAGCGCAGGGGAACTCTAACTATGGCTACACCTTC	CASSPTVAQGNSNYGYTF
.	.	TRBV2	TRBJ2-1	TGTGCCAGCAGTGCCGGGGTGTACAATGAGCAGTTCTTC	CASSAGVYNEQFF
.	.	TRBV6-5	TRBJ1-4	TGTGCCAGCAGGGACGGGAGTCTCGGGGAAAAACTGTTTTTT	CASRDGSLGEKLFF
.	.	TRBV5-6	TRBJ2-3	TGTGCCAGCAGCTTGCCAGATACGCAGTATTTT	CASSLPDTQYF
.	.	TRBV11-2	TRBJ2-1	TGTGCCAGCAGCTTAGATGGGCAGCCCTCCTACAATGAGCAGTTCTTC	CASSLDGQPSYNEQFF
.	once	TRBV19	TRBJ1-3	TGTGCCAGTGAGCCCCTCGAACGTGACTGGAGCTCTGGAAACACCATATATTTT	CASEPLERDWSSGNTIYF
TRBD2	.	TRBV5-1	TRBJ2-1	TGCGCCAGCAGCTTGGCTGGACTAGCGGTCTACAATGAGCAGTTCTTC	CASSLAGLAVYNEQFF
.	.	TRBV10-3	TRBJ2-7	TGTGCCATCCTTGGGGCGGCGCACTACGAGCAGTACTTC	CAILGAAHYEQYF
.	.	TRBV19	TRBJ1-2	TGTGCCAGTCAAACTTCCTCCGGGAGCGACTATGGCTACACCTTC	CASQTSSGSDYGYTF
.	.	TRBV5-1	TRBJ1-2	TGCGCCAGCAGCGGGGCAGGGAGTGGCTACACCTTC	CASSGAGSGYTF
TRBD2	.	TRBV10-2	TRBJ2-7	TGCGCCAGCAGACTAGCGGGAGGGGCCGCGGCCAGATCCTACGAGCAGTACTTC	CASRLAGGAAARSYEQYF
TRBD1	.	TRBV2	TRBJ2-2	TGTGCCAGCAGTGAAGGGACAGGGATGGCCGGGGAGCTGTTTTTT	CASSEGTGMAGELFF
.	.	TRBV29-1	TRBJ2-7	TGCAGCGCCCAGGGGTTATCCTACGAGCAGTACTTC	CSAQGLSYEQYF